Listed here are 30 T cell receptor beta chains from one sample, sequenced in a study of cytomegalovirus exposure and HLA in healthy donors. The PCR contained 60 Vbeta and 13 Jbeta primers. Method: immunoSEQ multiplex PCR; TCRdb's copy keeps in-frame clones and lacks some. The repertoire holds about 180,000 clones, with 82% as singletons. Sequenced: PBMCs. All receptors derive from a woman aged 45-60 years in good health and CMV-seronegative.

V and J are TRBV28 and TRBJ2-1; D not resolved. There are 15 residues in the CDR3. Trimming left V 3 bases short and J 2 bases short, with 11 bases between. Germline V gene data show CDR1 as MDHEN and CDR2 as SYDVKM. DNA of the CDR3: TGTGCCAGCAGTTTTGGTCGCCGCGCCTACAATGAGCAGTTCTTC. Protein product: CASSFGRRAYNEQFF.

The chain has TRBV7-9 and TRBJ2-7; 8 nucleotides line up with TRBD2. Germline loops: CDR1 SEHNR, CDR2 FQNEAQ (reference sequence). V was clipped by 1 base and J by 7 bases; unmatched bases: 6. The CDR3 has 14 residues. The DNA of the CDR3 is TGTGCCAGCAGCTTAGGAGCGGGAGCAGATGAGCAGTACTTC. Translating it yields CASSLGAGADEQYF.

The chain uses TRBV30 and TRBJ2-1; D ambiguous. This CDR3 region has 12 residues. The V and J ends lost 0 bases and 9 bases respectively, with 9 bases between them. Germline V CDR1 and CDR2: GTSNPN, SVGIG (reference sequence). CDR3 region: CAWSVLGGEQFF. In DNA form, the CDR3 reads TGTGCCTGGAGTGTACTCGGTGGTGAGCAGTTCTTC.

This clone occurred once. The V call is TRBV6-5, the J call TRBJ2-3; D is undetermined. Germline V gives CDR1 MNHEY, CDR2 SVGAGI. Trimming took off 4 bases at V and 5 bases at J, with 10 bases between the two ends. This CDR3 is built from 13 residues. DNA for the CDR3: TGTGCCAGCAGTTGGAAGCCGGGAGATACGCAGTATTTT. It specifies CASSWKPGDTQYF.

CDR3 residues: CASSMTSAGGSETQYF. CDR3 nucleotides: TGCGCCAGCAGCATGACTAGCGCGGGAGGGAGTGAGACCCAGTACTTC. V and J are TRBV5-1 and TRBJ2-5; 9 positions agree with TRBD2. The V segment lost 4 bases and the J segment 5 bases; nucleotides outside the gene matches: 12. Germline lookup yields CDR1 SGHRS and CDR2 YFSETQ. The CDR3 is 16 residues long. Complete variable domain (other parts from reference TRBV5-1 and TRBJ2-5): KAGVTQTPRYLIKTRGQQVTLSCSPISGHRSVSWYQQTPGQGLQFLFEYFSETQRNKGNFPGRFSGRQFSNSRSEMNVSTLELGDSALYLCASSMTSAGGSETQYFGPGTRLLVL.

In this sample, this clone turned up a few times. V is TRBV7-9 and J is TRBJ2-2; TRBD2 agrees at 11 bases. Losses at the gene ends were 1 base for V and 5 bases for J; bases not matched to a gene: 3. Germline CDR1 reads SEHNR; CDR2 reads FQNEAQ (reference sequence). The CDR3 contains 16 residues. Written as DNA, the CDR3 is TGTGCCAGCAGCTTAGGACTAGCGGGGCTGACCGGGGAGCTGTTTTTT. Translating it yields CASSLGLAGLTGELFF.

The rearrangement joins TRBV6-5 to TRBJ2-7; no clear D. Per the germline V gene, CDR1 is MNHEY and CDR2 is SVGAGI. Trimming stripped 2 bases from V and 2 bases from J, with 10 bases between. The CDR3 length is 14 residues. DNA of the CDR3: TGTGCCAGCAGTTACAGGAGTATGACCTACGAGCAGTACTTC. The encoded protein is CASSYRSMTYEQYF.

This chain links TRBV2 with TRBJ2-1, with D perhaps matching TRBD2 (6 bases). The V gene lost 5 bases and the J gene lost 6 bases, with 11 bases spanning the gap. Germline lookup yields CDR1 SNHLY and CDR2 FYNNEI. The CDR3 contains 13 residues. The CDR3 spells CASSTMGGNEQFF. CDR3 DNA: TGTGCCAGCAGTACTATGGGGGGCAATGAGCAGTTCTTC.

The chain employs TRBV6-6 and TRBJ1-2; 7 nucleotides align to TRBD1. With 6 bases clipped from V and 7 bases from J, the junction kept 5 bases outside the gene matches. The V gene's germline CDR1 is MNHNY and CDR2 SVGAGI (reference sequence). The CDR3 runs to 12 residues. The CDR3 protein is CASSTGAGGYTF. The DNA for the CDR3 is TGTGCCAGCAGCACAGGGGCGGGTGGCTACACCTTC.

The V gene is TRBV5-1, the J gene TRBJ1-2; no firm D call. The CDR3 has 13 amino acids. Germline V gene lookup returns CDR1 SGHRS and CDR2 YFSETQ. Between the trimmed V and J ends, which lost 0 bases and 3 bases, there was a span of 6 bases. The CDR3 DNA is TGCGCCAGCAGCTTGGGCCGGGACTATGGCTACACCTTC. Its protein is CASSLGRDYGYTF.

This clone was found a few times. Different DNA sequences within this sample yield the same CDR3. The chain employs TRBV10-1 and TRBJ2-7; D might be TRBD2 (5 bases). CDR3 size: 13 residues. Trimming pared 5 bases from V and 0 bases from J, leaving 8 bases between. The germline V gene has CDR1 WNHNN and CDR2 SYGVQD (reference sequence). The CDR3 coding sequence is TGCGCCAGCAGTCGGGATATCTCCTACGAGCAGTACTTC. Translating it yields CASSRDISYEQYF.

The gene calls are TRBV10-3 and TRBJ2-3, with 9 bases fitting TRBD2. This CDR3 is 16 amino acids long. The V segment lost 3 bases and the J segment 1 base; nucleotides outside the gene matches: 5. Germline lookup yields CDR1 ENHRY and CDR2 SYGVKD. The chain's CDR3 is CAISEVAGVGTDTQYF. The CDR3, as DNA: TGTGCCATCAGTGAAGTAGCGGGAGTGGGCACAGATACGCAGTATTTT.

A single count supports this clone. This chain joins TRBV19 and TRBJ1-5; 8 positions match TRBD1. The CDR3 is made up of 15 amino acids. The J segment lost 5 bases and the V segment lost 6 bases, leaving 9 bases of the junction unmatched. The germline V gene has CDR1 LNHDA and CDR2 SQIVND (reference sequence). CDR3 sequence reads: CASRASDRVYQPQHF. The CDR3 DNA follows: TGTGCCAGTAGGGCTTCGGACAGGGTGTATCAGCCCCAGCATTTT.

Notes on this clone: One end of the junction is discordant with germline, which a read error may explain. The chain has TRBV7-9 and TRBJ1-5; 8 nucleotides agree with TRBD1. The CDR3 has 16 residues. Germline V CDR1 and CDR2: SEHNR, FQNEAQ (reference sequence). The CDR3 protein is CSSSLVSRGRNQPQHF. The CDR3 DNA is TGTTCCAGCAGCTTAGTTTCCAGGGGGCGAAATCAGCCCCAGCATTTT.

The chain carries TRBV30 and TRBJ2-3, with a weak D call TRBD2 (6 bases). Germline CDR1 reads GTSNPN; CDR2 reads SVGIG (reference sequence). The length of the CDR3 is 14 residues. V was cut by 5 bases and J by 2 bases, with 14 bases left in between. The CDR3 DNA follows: TGTGCCTGGGGTATGGGACTGACCACAGATACGCAGTATTTT. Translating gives CAWGMGLTTDTQYF.

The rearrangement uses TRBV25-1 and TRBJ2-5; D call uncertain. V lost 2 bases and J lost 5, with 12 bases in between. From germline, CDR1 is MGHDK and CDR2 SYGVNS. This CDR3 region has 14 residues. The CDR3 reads CASSELRVRETQYF. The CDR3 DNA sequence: TGTGCCAGCAGTGAACTCCGGGTGCGGGAGACCCAGTACTTC. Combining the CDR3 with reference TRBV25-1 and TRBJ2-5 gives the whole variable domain EADIYQTPRYLVIGTGKKITLECSQTMGHDKMYWYQQDPGMELHLIHYSYGVNSTEKGDLSSESTVSRIRTEHFPLTLESARPSHTSQYLCASSELRVRETQYFGPGTRLLVL.

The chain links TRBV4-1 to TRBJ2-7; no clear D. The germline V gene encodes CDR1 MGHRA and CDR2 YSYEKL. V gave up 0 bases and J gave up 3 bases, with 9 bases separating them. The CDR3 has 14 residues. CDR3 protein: CASSQETEDYEQYF. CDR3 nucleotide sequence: TGCGCCAGCAGCCAAGAGACTGAGGACTACGAGCAGTACTTC.

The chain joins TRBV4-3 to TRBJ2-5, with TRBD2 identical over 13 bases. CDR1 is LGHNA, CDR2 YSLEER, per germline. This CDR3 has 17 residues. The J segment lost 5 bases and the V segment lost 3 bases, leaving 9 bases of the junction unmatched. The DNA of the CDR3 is TGCGCCAGCAGCCAGGGTTACCCGGGACTAGCGGGGGAGACCCAGTACTTC. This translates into CASSQGYPGLAGETQYF.

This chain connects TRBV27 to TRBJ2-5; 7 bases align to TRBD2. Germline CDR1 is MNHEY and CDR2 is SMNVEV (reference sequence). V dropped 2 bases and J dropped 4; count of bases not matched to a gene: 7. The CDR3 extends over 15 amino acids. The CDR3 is CASSLAGTTLETQYF. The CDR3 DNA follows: TGTGCCAGCAGTTTAGCCGGGACTACCCTAGAGACCCAGTACTTC.

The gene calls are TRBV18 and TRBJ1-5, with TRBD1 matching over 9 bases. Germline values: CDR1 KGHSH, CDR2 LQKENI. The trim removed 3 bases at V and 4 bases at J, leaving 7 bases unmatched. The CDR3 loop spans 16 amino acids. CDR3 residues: CASSPGTGWGNQPQHF. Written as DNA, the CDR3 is TGTGCCAGCTCACCTGGGACAGGGTGGGGGAATCAGCCCCAGCATTTT. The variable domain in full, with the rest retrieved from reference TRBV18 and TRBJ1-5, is NAGVMQNPRHLVRRRGQEARLRCSPMKGHSHVYWYRQLPEEGLKFMVYLQKENIIDESGMPKERFSAEFPKEGPSILRIQQVVRGDSAAYFCASSPGTGWGNQPQHFGDGTRLSIL.

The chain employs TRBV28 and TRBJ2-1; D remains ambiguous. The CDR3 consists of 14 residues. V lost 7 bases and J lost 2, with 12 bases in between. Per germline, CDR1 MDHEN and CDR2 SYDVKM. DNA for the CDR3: TGTGCCAGCACTAGACTTGGAGCCTACAATGAGCAGTTCTTC. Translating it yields CASTRLGAYNEQFF.

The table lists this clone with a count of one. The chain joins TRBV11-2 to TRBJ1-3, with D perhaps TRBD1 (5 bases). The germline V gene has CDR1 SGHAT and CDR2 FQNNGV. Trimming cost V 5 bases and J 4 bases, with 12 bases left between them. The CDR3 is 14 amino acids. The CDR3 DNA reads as TGTGCCAGCAGCCCTCAGGGTGGCGGAAACACCATATATTTT. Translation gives CASSPQGGGNTIYF.

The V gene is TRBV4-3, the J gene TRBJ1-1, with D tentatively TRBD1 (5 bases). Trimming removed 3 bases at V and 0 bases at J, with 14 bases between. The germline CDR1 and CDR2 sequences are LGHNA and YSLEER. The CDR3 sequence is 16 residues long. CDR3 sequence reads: CASSHPGGAVNTEAFF. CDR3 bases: TGCGCCAGCAGCCACCCGGGTGGGGCTGTGAACACTGAAGCTTTCTTT.

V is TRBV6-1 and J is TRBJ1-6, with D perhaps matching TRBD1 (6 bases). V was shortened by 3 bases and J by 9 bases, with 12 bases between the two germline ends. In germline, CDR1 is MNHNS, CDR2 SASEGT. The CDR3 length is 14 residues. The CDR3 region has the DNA TGTGCCAGCAGTGACGAAGGGGGGGTTTCACCCCTCCACTTT. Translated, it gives CASSDEGGVSPLHF.

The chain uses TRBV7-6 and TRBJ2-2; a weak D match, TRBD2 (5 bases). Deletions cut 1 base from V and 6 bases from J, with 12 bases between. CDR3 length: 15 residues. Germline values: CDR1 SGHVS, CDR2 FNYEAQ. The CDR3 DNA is TGTGCCAGCAGCTTAGTTCCCCGGGATCCCGGGGAGCTGTTTTTT. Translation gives CASSLVPRDPGELFF. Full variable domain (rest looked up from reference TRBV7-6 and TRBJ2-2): GAGVSQSPRYKVTKRGQDVALRCDPISGHVSLYWYRQALGQGPEFLTYFNYEAQQDKSGLPNDRFSAERPEGSISTLTIQRTEQRDSAMYRCASSLVPRDPGELFFGEGSRLTVL.

The CDR3 nucleotides are TGCGCCAGCAGCTCTCCCTCCCGCGGGGGTGGCTACACCTTC. Amino acid sequence: CASSSPSRGGGYTF. The chain links TRBV5-1 to TRBJ1-2; TRBD1 is a possible D gene (5 bases). The V end was cut by 3 bases, the J end by 7 bases, with 16 bases between. The CDR3 loop spans 14 amino acids. Germline CDR1 and CDR2: SGHRS and YFSETQ. The full variable domain, in which reference TRBV5-1 and TRBJ1-2 provide the parts outside the CDR3, is KAGVTQTPRYLIKTRGQQVTLSCSPISGHRSVSWYQQTPGQGLQFLFEYFSETQRNKGNFPGRFSGRQFSNSRSEMNVSTLELGDSALYLCASSSPSRGGGYTFGSGTRLTVV.

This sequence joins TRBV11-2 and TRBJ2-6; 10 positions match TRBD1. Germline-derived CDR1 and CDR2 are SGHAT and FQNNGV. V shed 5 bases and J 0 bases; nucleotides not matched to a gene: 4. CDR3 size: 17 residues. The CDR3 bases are TGTGCCAGCAGCCCGGGACAGGGGACCTCTGGGGCCAACGTCCTGACTTTC. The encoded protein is CASSPGQGTSGANVLTF.

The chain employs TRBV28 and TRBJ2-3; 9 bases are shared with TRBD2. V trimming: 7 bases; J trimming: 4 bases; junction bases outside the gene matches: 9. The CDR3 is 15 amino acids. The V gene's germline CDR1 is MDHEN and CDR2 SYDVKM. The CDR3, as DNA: TGTGCCAGCACTGTAGCGGGGGAGCCCGCAGATACGCAGTATTTT. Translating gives CASTVAGEPADTQYF. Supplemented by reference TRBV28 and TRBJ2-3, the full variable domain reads DVKVTQSSRYLVKRTGEKVFLECVQDMDHENMFWYRQDPGLGLRLIYFSYDVKMKEKGDIPEGYSVSREKKERFSLILESASTNQTSMYLCASTVAGEPADTQYFGPGTRLTVL.

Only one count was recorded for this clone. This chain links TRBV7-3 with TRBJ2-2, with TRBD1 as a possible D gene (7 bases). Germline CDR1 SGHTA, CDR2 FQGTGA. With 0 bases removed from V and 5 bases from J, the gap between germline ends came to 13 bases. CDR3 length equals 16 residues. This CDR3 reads CASSLTAGGGTGELFF. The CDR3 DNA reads TGTGCCAGCAGCTTAACTGCAGGGGGAGGAACCGGGGAGCTGTTTTTT.

This chain's CDR3 is CASSQLGLAGGSYNEQFF. As DNA, the CDR3 is TGTGCCAGCAGCCAATTAGGGCTAGCGGGGGGCTCCTACAATGAGCAGTTCTTC. This sequence joins TRBV16 and TRBJ2-1, with 11 bases matching TRBD2. Germline loops: CDR1 KGHSY, CDR2 FQNENV. CDR3 length equals 18 residues. The junction had 5 bases not matched to a gene; V was cut back by 1 base and J by 0 bases.